The T cell receptor beta chain under discussion was sequenced for a study of blood T cell repertoires in COVID-19. Across the study: T cells, B-cell-depleted T cells, or PBMCs provided the cDNA or gDNA that served as material.

TCRdb's table, derived via immunoSEQ multiplex PCR, lists solely in-frame clones and lacks some. The data show 75,000 to 80,000 clones, about 88% seen once. With V trimmed by 5 bases and J by 3 bases, 14 bases remained unmatched. This CDR3 has 18 amino acids. From germline, CDR1 is SEHNR and CDR2 FQNEAQ (reference sequence). Material for sequencing was peripheral blood. The receptor's source is a human donor in a cohort sampled during active COVID-19. The J gene is TRBJ2-1, the V gene TRBV7-9; 9 bases are a match to TRBD2. The CDR3: CASSPGHRAGGDYNEQFF. Here the CDR3 DNA reads TGTGCCAGCAGCCCCGGGCATAGAGCGGGAGGTGACTACAATGAGCAGTTCTTC.